This note documents a single TCR beta chain sequence. CDR3 size: 11 residues. V was trimmed by 4 bases and J by 7 bases, leaving 7 bases between them. Looked up from germline, CDR1 is KGHDR and CDR2 is SFDVKD. The sample comes from a study of T-cell memory formation after mild COVID-19. Across the whole study: Across donors, TCR clusters were largely donor specific.

TCRdb independently ran MiXCR on the 5' RACE reads; one entry per CDR3 protein. The table shows around 420,000 distinct CDR3 sequences, with roughly 24% occurring only once. The specimen was PBMCs or a T cell subset sorted from them (not recorded which). This receptor was obtained from an adult woman who had mild COVID-19 (a few samples of this study predate the infection). Cell type and time point are not known. J is TRBJ2-7 and V is TRBV24-1; maybe TRBD1 (5 bases). The CDR3 DNA reads as TGTGCCACCAGTGAATCAGGGGAGCAGTACTTC. Translated: CATSESGEQYF.